The next 9 T cell receptor beta chains were all read from a single sample in a study of blood T cell repertoires in COVID-19. Method: immunoSEQ multiplex PCR; TCRdb's copy keeps in-frame clones and lacks some. Among 200,000 or so clones listed, roughly four fifths were seen once. The material sequenced was peripheral blood. These receptors originate from a human donor with acute or convalescent COVID-19. The donor label of this sample is uncertain.

V and J are TRBV15 and TRBJ2-7, with 10 positions matching TRBD2. Germline-derived CDR1 and CDR2 are LNHNV and YYDKDF (reference sequence). V lost 0 bases, J lost 5 bases, and 4 bases stayed unmatched. The CDR3 runs to 15 residues. CDR3 loop: CATSRDSGRRDEQYF. As DNA, the CDR3 is TGTGCCACCAGCAGAGATAGCGGGAGGCGAGACGAGCAGTACTTC.

This chain links TRBV18 with TRBJ2-5, with 8 bases lining up with TRBD1. V was pared by 2 bases and J by 7 bases, with 6 bases of the junction left unmatched. Germline loops: CDR1 KGHSH, CDR2 LQKENI. This CDR3 has 14 residues. For the CDR3, the DNA is TGTGCCAGCTCACCAAGGACAGGGCCGGGGACCCAGTACTTC. Amino acids: CASSPRTGPGTQYF.

This chain joins TRBV3-1 (or the pseudogene TRBV3-2) and TRBJ1-6; 7 bases align to TRBD1. Trimming cost V 1 base and J 7 bases; bases outside gene matches: 10. Germline V gene lookup returns CDR1 LGHDT and CDR2 YNNKEL (reference sequence). The CDR3 has 17 residues. The CDR3 loop reads CASSQGIGGQSNSPLHF. CDR3 DNA: TGTGCCAGCAGCCAAGGTATTGGGGGACAGTCAAATTCACCCCTCCACTTT.

This sequence joins TRBV11-2 and TRBJ2-7; 11 positions match TRBD1. V was clipped by 5 bases and J by 5 bases; unmatched bases: 8. CDR1 and CDR2 (germline): SGHAT, FQNNGV. CDR3 length: 15 amino acids. The CDR3 nucleotides are TGTGCCAGCAGCGTCGGGACAGGGGGTGTCGACGAGCAGTACTTC. Translating gives CASSVGTGGVDEQYF.

The J gene is TRBJ2-7, the V gene TRBV3-1 (or the pseudogene TRBV3-2); TRBD2 agrees at 12 bases. Germline CDR1 reads LGHDT; CDR2 reads YNNKEL (reference sequence). V gave up 4 bases and J gave up 6 bases; unmatched junction bases: 13. This CDR3 contains 17 residues. The CDR3: CASSRSPSGGGRGEQYF. CDR3 DNA: TGTGCCAGCAGCCGATCCCCTAGCGGGGGGGGCCGCGGCGAGCAGTACTTC.

The chain recombines TRBV11-2 with TRBJ2-1, with 10 bases matching TRBD2. V lost 5 bases to trimming and J lost 4 bases; unmatched junction nucleotides: 5. Per germline, CDR1 SGHAT and CDR2 FQNNGV. The CDR3 sequence is 15 residues long. In nucleotides, the CDR3 is TGTGCCAGCAGCATAGCGGGAGGAGTTTACAATGAGCAGTTCTTC. This gives the protein CASSIAGGVYNEQFF.

This clone was observed a handful of times. This chain connects TRBV9 to TRBJ1-2; no clear D. V was clipped by 4 bases and J by 6 bases, with 7 bases between them. This CDR3 region has 11 residues. The germline V gene has CDR1 SGDLS and CDR2 YYNGEE. The DNA for the CDR3 is TGTGCCAGCAGCCGCGTGGATGGCTACACCTTC. Encoded protein: CASSRVDGYTF.

This sequence joins TRBV3-1 (or the pseudogene TRBV3-2) and TRBJ1-4; no firm D call. Germline CDR1 is LGHDT and CDR2 is YNNKEL (reference sequence). The CDR3 is 17 amino acids. Trimming left V 4 bases short and J 0 bases short, with 15 bases between. In nucleotides, the CDR3 is TGTGCCAGCAGCCGCGGAAGATTGCGGACAACTAATGAAAAACTGTTTTTT. This encodes CASSRGRLRTTNEKLFF.

The rearrangement uses TRBV24-1 and TRBJ2-7, with 11 bases identical to TRBD2. CDR1 is KGHDR and CDR2 is SFDVKD in the germline V gene. V lost 4 bases and J lost 4; bases outside the gene matches: 5. CDR3 length: 15 amino acids. The CDR3 region is CATSEGPSGRYEQYF. The CDR3 nucleotides read TGTGCCACCAGTGAGGGTCCTAGCGGGAGGTACGAGCAGTACTTC.